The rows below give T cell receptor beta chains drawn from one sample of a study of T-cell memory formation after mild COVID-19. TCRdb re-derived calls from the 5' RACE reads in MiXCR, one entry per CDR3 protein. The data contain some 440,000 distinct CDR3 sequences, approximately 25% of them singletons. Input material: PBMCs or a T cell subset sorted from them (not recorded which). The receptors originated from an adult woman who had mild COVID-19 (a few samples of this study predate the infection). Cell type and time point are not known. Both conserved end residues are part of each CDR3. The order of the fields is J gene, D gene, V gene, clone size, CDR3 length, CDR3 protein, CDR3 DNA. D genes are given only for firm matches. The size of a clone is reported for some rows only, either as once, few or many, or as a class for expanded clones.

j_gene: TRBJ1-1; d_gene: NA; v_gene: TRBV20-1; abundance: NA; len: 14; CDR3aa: CSARMAGPNTEAFF; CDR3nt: TGCAGTGCTAGAATGGCAGGTCCGAACACTGAAGCTTTCTTT
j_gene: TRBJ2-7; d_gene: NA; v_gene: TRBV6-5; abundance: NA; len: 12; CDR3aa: CASSQTGPEQYF; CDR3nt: TGTGCCAGCAGCCAAACAGGGCCCGAGCAGTACTTC
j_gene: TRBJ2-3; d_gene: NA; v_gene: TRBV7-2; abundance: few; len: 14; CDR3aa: CASSLWGLADTQYF; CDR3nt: TGTGCCAGCAGCCTTTGGGGACTTGCAGATACGCAGTATTTT
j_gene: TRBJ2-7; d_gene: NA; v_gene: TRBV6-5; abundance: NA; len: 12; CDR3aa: CASSQTQYEQYF; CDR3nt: TGTGCCAGCAGCCAGACTCAGTACGAGCAGTACTTC
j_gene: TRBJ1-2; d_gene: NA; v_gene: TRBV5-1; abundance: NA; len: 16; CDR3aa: CASSLEAGLRNYGYTF; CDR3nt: TGCGCCAGCAGCTTGGAGGCAGGTTTAAGAAACTATGGCTACACCTTC
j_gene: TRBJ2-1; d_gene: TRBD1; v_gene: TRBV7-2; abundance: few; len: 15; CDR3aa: CASSERQGNSNEQFF; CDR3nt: TGTGCCAGCAGCGAAAGACAGGGGAATTCTAATGAGCAGTTCTTC
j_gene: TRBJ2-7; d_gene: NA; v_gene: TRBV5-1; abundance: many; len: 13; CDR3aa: CASSLGESYEQYF; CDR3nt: TGCGCCAGCAGCTTGGGGGAATCCTACGAGCAGTACTTC
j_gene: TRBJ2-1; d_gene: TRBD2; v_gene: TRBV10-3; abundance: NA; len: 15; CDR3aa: CAISESHSGKDEQFF; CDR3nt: TGTGCCATCAGTGAGTCACATAGCGGGAAGGATGAGCAGTTCTTC
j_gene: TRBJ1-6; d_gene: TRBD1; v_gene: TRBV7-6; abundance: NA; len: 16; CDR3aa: CASSAYKGQPNSPLHF; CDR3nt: TGTGCCAGCAGCGCTTATAAGGGACAGCCTAATTCACCCCTCCACTTT
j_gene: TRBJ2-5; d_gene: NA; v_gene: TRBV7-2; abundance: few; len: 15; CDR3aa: CASRRAGIIQETQYF; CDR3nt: TGTGCCAGCAGGAGGGCAGGGATAATCCAAGAGACCCAGTACTTC
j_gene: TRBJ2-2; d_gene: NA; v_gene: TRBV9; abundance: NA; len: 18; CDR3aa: CASSVVGATGGVTGELFF; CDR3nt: TGTGCCAGCAGCGTAGTGGGGGCGACAGGCGGGGTCACCGGGGAGCTGTTTTTT
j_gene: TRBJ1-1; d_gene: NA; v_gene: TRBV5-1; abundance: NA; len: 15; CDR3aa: CASRTQDSLNTEAFF; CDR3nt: TGCGCCAGCAGGACCCAGGACTCCCTGAACACTGAAGCTTTCTTT
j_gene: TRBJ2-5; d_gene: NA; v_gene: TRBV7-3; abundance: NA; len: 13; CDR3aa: CASSARQRETQYF; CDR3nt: TGTGCCAGCAGCGCCCGACAGAGAGAGACCCAGTACTTC
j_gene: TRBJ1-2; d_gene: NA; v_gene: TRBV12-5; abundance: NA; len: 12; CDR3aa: CASGNREYGYTF; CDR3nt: TGTGCTAGTGGAAACAGGGAATATGGCTACACCTTC
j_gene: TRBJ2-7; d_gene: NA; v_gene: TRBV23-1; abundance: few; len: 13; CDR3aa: CASSQKESYEQYF; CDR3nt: TGCGCCAGCAGTCAAAAGGAGAGCTACGAGCAGTACTTC
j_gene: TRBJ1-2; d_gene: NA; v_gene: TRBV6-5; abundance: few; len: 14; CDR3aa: CASSPRQDDYGYTF; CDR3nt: TGTGCCAGCAGTCCAAGACAGGACGACTATGGCTACACCTTC
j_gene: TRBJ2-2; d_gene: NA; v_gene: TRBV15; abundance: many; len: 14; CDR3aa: CATSKDGATGELFF; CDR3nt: TGTGCCACCAGCAAAGATGGGGCTACCGGGGAGCTGTTTTTT
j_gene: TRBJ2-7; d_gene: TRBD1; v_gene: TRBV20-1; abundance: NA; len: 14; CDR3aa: CSAITGQGPYEQYF; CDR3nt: TGCAGTGCTATAACTGGACAGGGTCCCTACGAGCAGTACTTC
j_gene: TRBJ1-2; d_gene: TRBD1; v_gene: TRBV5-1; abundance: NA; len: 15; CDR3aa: CASSSNPGQGGGYTF; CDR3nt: TGCGCCAGCAGCTCAAACCCAGGACAGGGAGGGGGCTACACCTTC
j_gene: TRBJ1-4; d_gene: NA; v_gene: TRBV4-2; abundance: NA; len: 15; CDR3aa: CASSQDAGAREKLFF; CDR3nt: TGTGCCAGCAGCCAAGATGCGGGGGCCAGGGAAAAACTGTTTTTT
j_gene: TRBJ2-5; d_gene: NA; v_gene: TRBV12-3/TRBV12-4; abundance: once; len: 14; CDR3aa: CASSLDSRVETQYF; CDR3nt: TGTGCCAGCAGTTTAGACAGCCGAGTTGAGACCCAGTACTTC
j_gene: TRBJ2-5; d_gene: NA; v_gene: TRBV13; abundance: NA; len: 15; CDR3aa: CASSLGLPPAETQYF; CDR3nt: TGTGCCAGCAGCTTAGGCCTACCCCCCGCGGAGACCCAGTACTTC
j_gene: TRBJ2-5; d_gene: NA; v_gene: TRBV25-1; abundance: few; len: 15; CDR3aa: CASSPTGIGEETQYF; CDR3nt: TGTGCCAGCAGTCCGACTGGGATTGGGGAAGAGACCCAGTACTTC
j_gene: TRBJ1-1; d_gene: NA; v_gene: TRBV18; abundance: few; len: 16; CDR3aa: CASSPPEKTMNTEAFF; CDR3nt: TGTGCCAGCTCACCACCGGAAAAGACCATGAACACTGAAGCTTTCTTT
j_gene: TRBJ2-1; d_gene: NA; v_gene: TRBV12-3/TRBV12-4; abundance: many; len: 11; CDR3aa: CASSFYNEQFF; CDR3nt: TGTGCCAGCAGTTTCTACAATGAGCAGTTCTTC
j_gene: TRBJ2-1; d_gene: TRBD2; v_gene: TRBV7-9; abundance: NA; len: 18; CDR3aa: CASSSQEKAGVLHNEQFF; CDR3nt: TGTGCCAGCAGCTCTCAAGAGAAAGCGGGAGTCTTGCACAATGAGCAGTTCTTC
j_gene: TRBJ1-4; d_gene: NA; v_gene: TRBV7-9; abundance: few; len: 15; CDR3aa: CASSLPTAYNEKLFF; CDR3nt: TGTGCCAGCAGCTTGCCGACAGCCTATAATGAAAAACTGTTTTTT
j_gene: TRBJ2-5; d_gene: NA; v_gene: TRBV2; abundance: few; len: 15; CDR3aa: CASSATGLSQETQYF; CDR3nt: TGTGCCAGCAGCGCTACTGGGCTCTCCCAAGAGACCCAGTACTTC
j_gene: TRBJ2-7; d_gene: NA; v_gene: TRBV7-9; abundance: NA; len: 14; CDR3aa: CASSLTVGPYEQYF; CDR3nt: TGTGCCAGCAGCCTGACGGTGGGCCCCTACGAGCAGTACTTC
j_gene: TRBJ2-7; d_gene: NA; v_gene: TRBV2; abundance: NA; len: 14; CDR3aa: CASSDPRGAYEQYF; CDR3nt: TGTGCCAGCAGTGATCCCAGGGGGGCCTACGAGCAGTACTTC
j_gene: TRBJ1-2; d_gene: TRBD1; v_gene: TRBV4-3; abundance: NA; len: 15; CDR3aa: CASSQGTGGFYGYTF; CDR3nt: TGCGCCAGCAGCCAAGGGACAGGGGGCTTCTATGGCTACACCTTC
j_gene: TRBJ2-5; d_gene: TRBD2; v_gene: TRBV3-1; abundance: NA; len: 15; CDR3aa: CASSPPGLVSETQYF; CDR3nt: TGTGCCAGCAGCCCACCGGGACTAGTCTCAGAGACCCAGTACTTC
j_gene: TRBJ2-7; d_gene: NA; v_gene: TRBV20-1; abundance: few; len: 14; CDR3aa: CSARETAGLREQYF; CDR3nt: TGCAGTGCTAGAGAAACGGCAGGGCTGAGGGAGCAGTACTTC